One sample yielded the 29 T cell receptor beta chains listed below, sequenced in a study of CD8+ T cells in alopecia areata. Extracted from the samples, RNA was reverse transcribed into cDNA to serve as the sequencing template. Profiling relied on immunoSEQ multiplex PCR, and the TCRdb table lists in-frame clones only, not all of them. The sample shows around 140,000 clones, 51% of them seen only once. Here the sequenced sample was CD4+ T cells sorted from blood, taken at week 0. These receptors were obtained from a human donor with alopecia areata.

This clone was detected a few times. The gene calls are TRBV29-1 and TRBJ2-3, with D unclear. With 4 bases removed from V and 4 bases from J, the gap between germline ends came to 15 bases. CDR1 is SQVTM, CDR2 ANQGSEA, per germline. This CDR3 has 14 amino acids. The CDR3 DNA reads as TGCAGCGTTGGAGTTGATCCAAGCCCAGATACGCAGTATTTT. It is translated as CSVGVDPSPDTQYF.

The genes are TRBV29-1 and TRBJ2-1; possibly TRBD2 for D (5 bases). Germline assignment: CDR1 SQVTM and CDR2 ANQGSEA. Trimming shortened V by 6 bases and J by 2 bases, and 14 bases separated the two germline ends. The CDR3 extends over 14 amino acids. The CDR3 protein is CSVLGRGPYNEQFF. CDR3 nucleotides: TGCAGCGTACTGGGTCGGGGTCCCTACAATGAGCAGTTCTTC.

This chain joins TRBV5-1 and TRBJ2-5; D might be TRBD1 or TRBD2, each matching 6 bases. The CDR3 loop spans 15 amino acids. V dropped 1 base and J dropped 1 base, with 11 bases sitting between them. Germline loops: CDR1 SGHRS, CDR2 YFSETQ. The CDR3 sequence: CASSLYGGIQETQYF. For the CDR3, the DNA is TGCGCCAGCAGCTTGTACGGGGGCATCCAAGAGACCCAGTACTTC. Looking up the rest from reference TRBV5-1 and TRBJ2-5 gives the full variable domain: KAGVTQTPRYLIKTRGQQVTLSCSPISGHRSVSWYQQTPGQGLQFLFEYFSETQRNKGNFPGRFSGRQFSNSRSEMNVSTLELGDSALYLCASSLYGGIQETQYFGPGTRLLVL.

The chain is built from TRBV13 and TRBJ2-3; TRBD1 matches 10 bases. The CDR3 is made up of 13 amino acids. V shed 5 bases and J 5 bases; nucleotides not matched to a gene: 1. The germline gives CDR1 PRHDT, CDR2 FYEKMQ (reference sequence). CDR3 residues: CASSRDRGDTQYF. As DNA, the CDR3 is TGTGCCAGCAGCCGGGACAGGGGAGATACGCAGTATTTT.

The chain has TRBV4-2 and TRBJ2-1; 7 bases agree with TRBD2. V was pared by 0 bases and J by 7 bases, with 9 bases of the junction left unmatched. Germline CDR1 LGHNA, CDR2 YNFKEQ. The CDR3 loop spans 16 amino acids. CDR3 protein: CASSQDGGGVLNEQFF. CDR3 nucleotide sequence: TGTGCCAGCAGCCAAGATGGGGGAGGGGTCCTTAATGAGCAGTTCTTC.

This clone was observed a handful of times. The rearrangement joins TRBV4-1 to TRBJ1-5; 8 bases are shared with TRBD1. The CDR3 has 17 residues. The V gene's germline CDR1 is MGHRA and CDR2 YSYEKL. The J segment lost 3 bases and the V segment lost 0 bases, leaving 7 bases of the junction unmatched. In nucleotides, the CDR3 is TGCGCCAGCAGCCAAGATTTTCCAGGGGGCCTCAATCAGCCCCAGCATTTT. It codes for CASSQDFPGGLNQPQHF.

Of note for this clone: Other DNA sequences from this sample encode an identical CDR3 as well. The chain has TRBV5-1 and TRBJ2-7, with TRBD1 matching 11 bases. V gave up 3 bases and J gave up 2 bases; unmatched junction bases: 1. CDR3 size: 14 residues. Germline CDR1 reads SGHRS; CDR2 reads YFSETQ. CDR3 sequence reads: CASSSGQGAYEQYF. CDR3 nucleotide sequence: TGCGCCAGCAGCTCGGGACAGGGGGCCTACGAGCAGTACTTC.

This clone came up a few times. This sequence joins TRBV5-1 and TRBJ2-6; a weak D match, TRBD1 (6 bases). The germline gives CDR1 SGHRS, CDR2 YFSETQ. V was clipped by 5 bases and J by 0 bases, with 18 bases between them. The CDR3 length is 18 residues. The CDR3 loop is CASRIDPGDNSGANVLTF. In DNA, the CDR3 is TGCGCCAGCAGGATTGACCCAGGGGATAACTCTGGGGCCAACGTCCTGACTTTC. The full variable domain, its missing parts supplied by reference TRBV5-1 and TRBJ2-6, is KAGVTQTPRYLIKTRGQQVTLSCSPISGHRSVSWYQQTPGQGLQFLFEYFSETQRNKGNFPGRFSGRQFSNSRSEMNVSTLELGDSALYLCASRIDPGDNSGANVLTFGAGSRLTVL.

At least ten counts were recorded for this clone. J is TRBJ2-3 and V is TRBV5-1; 8 bases are a match to TRBD1. Germline V gene sequence: CDR1 SGHRS, CDR2 YFSETQ. The CDR3 covers 13 residues. Unmatched junction bases numbered 5, after V lost 7 bases and J lost 4 bases. The CDR3: CASSKQGADTQYF. The CDR3 DNA is TGCGCCAGCTCTAAACAGGGGGCAGATACGCAGTATTTT.

This clone was found a few times. The chain recombines TRBV2 with TRBJ2-3, with 8 bases fitting TRBD2. V gave up 5 bases and J gave up 5 bases; unmatched junction bases: 9. CDR1 and CDR2 from the germline V gene are SNHLY and FYNNEI. The CDR3 has 15 amino acids. CDR3: CASSQSGSWGDTQYF. The DNA for the CDR3 is TGTGCCAGCAGTCAAAGCGGGAGTTGGGGAGATACGCAGTATTTT.

This rearrangement joins TRBV30 to TRBJ1-2; no reliable D call. The CDR3 has 11 amino acids. Trimming removed 5 bases at V and 8 bases at J, with 12 bases between. The germline CDR1 and CDR2 sequences are GTSNPN and SVGIG (reference sequence). The CDR3 bases are TGTGCCTGGGCCGGGTATTCAGGCTACACCTTC. Its protein is CAWAGYSGYTF.

CDR3 sequence reads: CASMIGQGPYNEQFF. The CDR3 DNA reads TGTGCCAGCATGATCGGACAGGGGCCCTACAATGAGCAGTTCTTC. This chain uses TRBV2 with TRBJ2-1, with TRBD1 matching over 9 bases. V was clipped by 7 bases and J by 2 bases; unmatched bases: 6. The CDR3 totals 15 residues. Germline V gives CDR1 SNHLY, CDR2 FYNNEI.

J is TRBJ2-2 and V is TRBV30, with TRBD2 matching 8 bases. With V trimmed by 3 bases and J by 5 bases, 8 bases remained unmatched. The CDR3 runs to 15 residues. Germline CDR1 reads GTSNPN; CDR2 reads SVGIG (reference sequence). CDR3 amino acids: CAWSPGGPWTGELFF. As DNA, the CDR3 is TGTGCCTGGAGCCCGGGAGGGCCGTGGACCGGGGAGCTGTTTTTT. The variable domain in full, with the rest retrieved from reference TRBV30 and TRBJ2-2, is SQTIHQWPATLVQPVGSPLSLECTVEGTSNPNLYWYRQAAGRGLQLLFYSVGIGQISSEVPQNLSASRPQDRQFILSSKKLLLSDSGFYLCAWSPGGPWTGELFFGEGSRLTVL.

This clone was seen only a few times. In DNA form, the CDR3 reads TGTGCCAGCAGCCAACAGGGGCTCTTTGGCTACACCTTC. It yields the protein CASSQQGLFGYTF. This sequence joins TRBV7-2 and TRBJ1-2; 7 bases agree with TRBD1. J was trimmed by 7 bases and V by 5 bases; bases with no gene match: 7. The germline V gene has CDR1 SGHTA and CDR2 FQGNSA. The CDR3 contains 13 residues.

This chain connects TRBV27 to TRBJ2-7; D possibly corresponds to TRBD1 (6 bases). The V end lost 4 bases, the J end lost 2 bases, and 15 bases lay between the germline ends. Looked up from germline, CDR1 is MNHEY and CDR2 is SMNVEV (reference sequence). CDR3 length equals 15 residues. The CDR3, as DNA: TGTGCCAGCAGTTCTGCTGGGGGCCTCACCTACGAGCAGTACTTC. Translating gives CASSSAGGLTYEQYF.

This clone appeared a few times. The rearrangement joins TRBV11-2 to TRBJ1-2; the D is unclear. The CDR3 has 14 residues. Germline CDR1 and CDR2: SGHAT and FQNNGV. V was trimmed by 3 bases and J by 8 bases, leaving 16 bases between them. The chain's CDR3 is CASSFSGPTRGYTF. The CDR3 region has the DNA TGTGCCAGCAGCTTCTCGGGTCCCACGAGGGGCTACACCTTC.

The chain couples TRBV27 to TRBJ2-3, with D tentatively TRBD1 or TRBD2 (6 bases each). The CDR3 has 16 residues. With 3 bases removed from V and 3 bases from J, the gap between germline ends came to 16 bases. Germline lookup yields CDR1 MNHEY and CDR2 SMNVEV (reference sequence). The DNA of the CDR3 is TGTGCCAGCAGTTTGGATGGGACACGGGGGACAGATACGCAGTATTTT. It specifies CASSLDGTRGTDTQYF.

This clone has just a few counts. The V gene is TRBV30, the J gene TRBJ2-3; the match to TRBD1 covers 10 bases. CDR1 and CDR2 (germline): GTSNPN, SVGIG (reference sequence). V trimming: 7 bases; J trimming: 5 bases; junction bases outside the gene matches: 6. The CDR3 length is 13 residues. The DNA of the CDR3 is TGTGCCTCAGACAGGGGGCGCGAAGATACGCAGTATTTT. The encoded protein is CASDRGREDTQYF.

This sequence joins TRBV25-1 and TRBJ2-5; D is perhaps TRBD2 (5 bases). Deletions cut 2 bases from V and 2 bases from J, with 9 bases between. The CDR3 runs to 14 residues. Germline assignment: CDR1 MGHDK and CDR2 SYGVNS. DNA for the CDR3: TGTGCCAGCAGTGAACTAGCAGAACAAGAGACCCAGTACTTC. Protein: CASSELAEQETQYF.

This clone was recorded once. V usage is TRBV2 and J usage is TRBJ2-1, with TRBD1 matching over 8 bases. With 9 bases clipped from V and 1 base from J, the junction kept 5 bases outside the gene matches. In germline, CDR1 is SNHLY, CDR2 FYNNEI. The CDR3 covers 14 residues. For the CDR3, the DNA is TGTGCCAGTTGGACAGGGTCTTCCTACAATGAGCAGTTCTTC. Protein product: CASWTGSSYNEQFF.

The rearrangement links TRBV25-1 to TRBJ2-3; D possibly corresponds to TRBD2 (5 bases). The V end was cut by 3 bases, the J end by 5 bases, with 6 bases between. The CDR3 runs to 12 residues. CDR1 is MGHDK, CDR2 SYGVNS, per germline. The CDR3 DNA reads TGTGCCAGCAGTGATGCGGGAGATACGCAGTATTTT. This encodes CASSDAGDTQYF.

The rearrangement uses TRBV9 and TRBJ2-2; TRBD2 might be the D (5 bases). V was shortened by 3 bases and J by 2 bases, with 8 bases between the two germline ends. CDR1 and CDR2 (germline): SGDLS, YYNGEE. This CDR3 has 14 residues. The CDR3 DNA is TGTGCCAGCAGCGCTCGACTAAACACCGGGGAGCTGTTTTTT. This translates into CASSARLNTGELFF.

The chain links TRBV30 to TRBJ1-2; possibly TRBD1 for D (5 bases). Trimming took 4 bases from V and 8 from J, leaving 20 bases between them. Germline CDR1 reads GTSNPN; CDR2 reads SVGIG (reference sequence). This CDR3 is built from 14 residues. The DNA for the CDR3 is TGTGCCTGGACATCCCTACGGGGGTCGGGCGGCTACACCTTC. The encoded protein is CAWTSLRGSGGYTF.

This clone has a handful of counts. The chain links TRBV5-6 to TRBJ1-2; 8 nucleotides line up with TRBD1. The V gene end was trimmed by 2 bases and the J gene end by 3 bases; junction bases not matched to a gene: 9. The CDR3 totals 16 residues. The germline V gene has CDR1 SGHDT and CDR2 YYEEEE. The CDR3 sequence is CASSFFRDRTDYGYTF. DNA for the CDR3: TGTGCCAGCAGCTTTTTCCGGGACAGGACTGACTATGGCTACACCTTC.

There are a few counts of this clone. The chain combines TRBV29-1 with TRBJ2-5; tentatively, D is TRBD2 (6 bases). Trimming took off 4 bases at V and 1 base at J, with 10 bases between the two ends. Per germline, CDR1 SQVTM and CDR2 ANQGSEA. The CDR3 loop spans 13 amino acids. In DNA, the CDR3 is TGCAGCGTTGTGGAGGGAACCCAAGAGACCCAGTACTTC. It specifies CSVVEGTQETQYF.

The V gene is TRBV19, the J gene TRBJ1-1; D is unresolved. V lost 6 bases and J lost 1, with 9 bases in between. This CDR3 comprises 13 residues. Germline CDR1 reads LNHDA; CDR2 reads SQIVND (reference sequence). DNA for the CDR3: TGTGCCAGTAGAGCGGCGGCGAACACTGAAGCTTTCTTT. Its protein product is CASRAAANTEAFF.

The V and J genes are TRBV2 and TRBJ1-4; D not certain. The CDR3 runs to 15 residues. Deletions cut 4 bases from V and 8 bases from J, with 17 bases between. Germline CDR1 SNHLY, CDR2 FYNNEI. CDR3 protein: CASSARAGISEKLFF. The DNA of the CDR3 is TGTGCCAGCAGTGCCCGGGCGGGAATCAGCGAAAAACTGTTTTTT.

There are many counts of this clone. DNA for the CDR3: TGTGCCAGCTCACCCACTTTAGCGGGAGATGAGACCCAGTACTTC. It translates to CASSPTLAGDETQYF. This chain joins TRBV18 and TRBJ2-5; 9 positions match TRBD2. Germline V lookup: CDR1 KGHSH, CDR2 LQKENI. J was trimmed by 5 bases and V by 3 bases; bases with no gene match: 7. This CDR3 contains 15 residues.

This clone was recorded a few times. The chain employs TRBV7-2 and TRBJ2-3; 7 bases agree with TRBD1. V shed 4 bases and J 7 bases; nucleotides not matched to a gene: 8. Germline V CDR1 and CDR2: SGHTA, FQGNSA. This CDR3 is 14 amino acids long. CDR3: CASSSNRQGHTQYF. DNA of the CDR3: TGTGCCAGCAGCTCTAACCGACAGGGTCATACGCAGTATTTT. The full variable domain, completed using reference TRBV7-2 and TRBJ2-3, is GAGVSQSPSNKVTEKGKDVELRCDPISGHTALYWYRQSLGQGLEFLIYFQGNSAPDKSGLPSDRFSAERTGGSVSTLTIQRTQQEDSAVYLCASSSNRQGHTQYFGPGTRLTVL.